A single sample gave rise to the 9 T cell receptor beta chains below, sequenced in a study of shared clonotypes between healthy human individuals. TCRdb's copy holds only in-frame clones and misses some; the assay was immunoSEQ multiplex PCR. Of about 480,000 clones in the sample, roughly 85% were seen once. Source material: PBMCs. The receptors originated from a woman in her forties in good health. Some clones in this sample may be carry-over from other donors' samples.

This clone has only a few counts. The chain employs TRBV15 and TRBJ2-1; 9 bases line up with TRBD1. CDR3 size: 20 residues. Germline values: CDR1 LNHNV, CDR2 YYDKDF (reference sequence). The V gene end was trimmed by 4 bases and the J gene end by 4 bases; junction bases not matched to a gene: 20. The CDR3 here is CATSKTPGQGRGLTYNEQFF. DNA of the CDR3: TGTGCCACCAGCAAGACGCCGGGACAGGGTAGGGGCCTTACGTACAATGAGCAGTTCTTC.

The chain carries TRBV2 and TRBJ2-1; 12 nucleotides align to TRBD2. The CDR3 totals 15 residues. Looked up from germline, CDR1 is SNHLY and CDR2 is FYNNEI. Losses at the gene ends were 5 bases for V and 9 bases for J; bases not matched to a gene: 8. The CDR3 reads CASSPLAGGSSEQFF. The CDR3 nucleotides read TGTGCCAGCAGTCCCCTAGCGGGGGGGAGCAGTGAGCAGTTCTTC.

CDR3 sequence (DNA): TGTGCCAGTAGACGACAGGGGGACACCGGGGAGCTGTTTTTT. Translating gives CASRRQGDTGELFF. The chain employs TRBV19 and TRBJ2-2; 9 positions agree with TRBD1. Germline-derived CDR1 and CDR2 are LNHDA and SQIVND (reference sequence). The V segment lost 6 bases and the J segment 3 bases; nucleotides outside the gene matches: 2. The CDR3 consists of 14 residues.

The rearrangement links TRBV6-6 to TRBJ2-2; 10 nucleotides line up with TRBD2. The germline gives CDR1 MNHNY, CDR2 SVGAGI (reference sequence). This CDR3 has 16 amino acids. Trimming at V came to 6 bases and at J to 5 bases, leaving 9 bases not matched to a gene. CDR3 amino acids: CASRTLAGEGTGELFF. For the CDR3, the DNA is TGTGCCAGCAGGACCCTAGCGGGAGAGGGGACCGGGGAGCTGTTTTTT.

The rearrangement uses TRBV28 and TRBJ2-7; a weak D match, TRBD1 (6 bases). The CDR3 is 17 amino acids. Germline V lookup: CDR1 MDHEN, CDR2 SYDVKM. With 2 bases removed from V and 3 bases from J, the gap between germline ends came to 20 bases. As DNA, the CDR3 is TGTGCCAGCAGTTTACTCCCTCGACAGGCCTCCCGCTACGAGCAGTACTTC. Residues: CASSLLPRQASRYEQYF.

This clone is a singleton in its sample. The J gene is TRBJ1-1, the V gene TRBV6-1; D is unresolved. V lost 5 bases to trimming and J lost 1 base, with 11 bases between them. The germline CDR1 and CDR2 sequences are MNHNS and SASEGT. The CDR3 contains 14 residues. The CDR3 here is CASSYRIANTEAFF. CDR3 in DNA: TGTGCCAGCAGTTATAGGATAGCGAACACTGAAGCTTTCTTT.

The V gene is TRBV7-3, the J gene TRBJ2-2, with a possible D match to TRBD2 (6 bases). This CDR3 is 15 amino acids long. V lost 4 bases to trimming and J lost 5 bases, with 14 bases between them. The V gene's germline CDR1 is SGHTA and CDR2 FQGTGA. The CDR3 DNA reads TGTGCCAGCAGCTCGCGAGCGGGTAGAACCGGGGAGCTGTTTTTT. Translation gives CASSSRAGRTGELFF.

The genes are TRBV25-1 and TRBJ2-7; 8 bases are a match to TRBD1. V was clipped by 3 bases and J by 5 bases; unmatched bases: 3. The CDR3 is 13 residues long. Germline values: CDR1 MGHDK, CDR2 SYGVNS. The CDR3 is CASSDRGRDEQYF. The CDR3, as DNA: TGTGCCAGCAGTGACAGGGGGCGAGACGAGCAGTACTTC.

The chain uses TRBV29-1 and TRBJ2-7; TRBD1 aligns across 7 bases. The CDR3 length is 12 residues. V lost 3 bases to trimming and J lost 2 bases; unmatched junction nucleotides: 1. CDR1 SQVTM and CDR2 ANQGSEA come from the germline V gene. The DNA for the CDR3 is TGCAGCGTTGACACAGGGGCCTACGAGCAGTACTTC. Amino acids: CSVDTGAYEQYF.